These T cell receptor beta chains were read from a single sample in a study of identical twins. TCRdb fed the 5' RACE reads into MiXCR, producing one record per CDR3 protein. The sample holds about 690,000 distinct CDR3 sequences; 21% are singletons and the top ten take approximately 4.3%. This same sample was also taken into another study, of T cells expressing NK-cell markers.

Sequencing was performed on PBMCs. These TCRs come from a woman between 18 and 29 years old in good health. Both conserved end residues are part of each CDR3. Fields, in order: V gene, CDR3 length, clone size, J gene, D gene, CDR3 protein, CDR3 DNA. D genes are given only for firm matches. The size of a clone is reported for some rows only, either as once, few or many, or as a class for expanded clones.

V gene: TRBV7-9
CDR3 length: 15
clone size: few
J gene: TRBJ2-7
D gene: TRBD2
CDR3 protein: CASSLRLAGVYEQYF
CDR3 DNA: TGTGCCAGCAGCCTAAGACTAGCGGGGGTCTACGAGCAGTACTTC

V gene: TRBV10-1
CDR3 length: 13
clone size: .
J gene: TRBJ2-7
D gene: TRBD2
CDR3 protein: CASSEKREDEQYF
CDR3 DNA: TGCGCCAGCAGTGAGAAGCGGGAAGACGAGCAGTACTTC

V gene: TRBV27
CDR3 length: 16
clone size: few
J gene: TRBJ2-5
D gene: .
CDR3 protein: CASSLVKAGIIETQYF
CDR3 DNA: TGTGCCAGCAGTTTGGTCAAGGCGGGGATAATAGAGACCCAGTACTTC

V gene: TRBV20-1
CDR3 length: 14
clone size: few
J gene: TRBJ2-7
D gene: .
CDR3 protein: CSARRVQGSYEQYF
CDR3 DNA: TGCAGTGCTAGGAGGGTGCAGGGGAGCTACGAGCAGTACTTC

V gene: TRBV12-3/TRBV12-4
CDR3 length: 13
clone size: few
J gene: TRBJ2-1
D gene: .
CDR3 protein: CASSLTTQGEQFF
CDR3 DNA: TGTGCCAGCAGTTTGACGACTCAGGGTGAGCAGTTCTTC

V gene: TRBV3-1
CDR3 length: 13
clone size: .
J gene: TRBJ2-7
D gene: .
CDR3 protein: CASSQDPSGTIYF
CDR3 DNA: TGTGCCAGCAGCCAAGATCCTTCAGGGACAATTTACTTC

V gene: TRBV27
CDR3 length: 14
clone size: .
J gene: TRBJ1-1
D gene: .
CDR3 protein: CASSLNRVGTEAFF
CDR3 DNA: TGTGCCAGCAGTTTGAACAGGGTCGGCACTGAAGCTTTCTTT

V gene: TRBV12-3/TRBV12-4
CDR3 length: 13
clone size: .
J gene: TRBJ2-2
D gene: .
CDR3 protein: CASGEGNTGELFF
CDR3 DNA: TGTGCCAGCGGTGAGGGCAACACCGGGGAGCTGTTTTTT

V gene: TRBV4-3
CDR3 length: 16
clone size: .
J gene: TRBJ2-7
D gene: .
CDR3 protein: CASSQDQGFTNYEQYF
CDR3 DNA: TGCGCCAGCAGCCAAGATCAGGGCTTCACGAACTACGAGCAGTACTTC

V gene: TRBV10-3
CDR3 length: 12
clone size: .
J gene: TRBJ2-7
D gene: TRBD1
CDR3 protein: CAISRDREEQYF
CDR3 DNA: TGTGCCATCAGCCGGGACAGGGAAGAGCAGTACTTC

V gene: TRBV2
CDR3 length: 13
clone size: .
J gene: TRBJ2-1
D gene: TRBD2
CDR3 protein: CASWSGEGLSFFF
CDR3 DNA: TGTGCCAGCTGGTCCGGGGAGGGACTAAGTTTTTTCTTC

V gene: TRBV12-3/TRBV12-4
CDR3 length: 13
clone size: many
J gene: TRBJ2-1
D gene: .
CDR3 protein: CASGYSGDNEQFF
CDR3 DNA: TGTGCCAGCGGATATTCAGGGGACAATGAGCAGTTCTTC

V gene: TRBV24-1
CDR3 length: 14
clone size: few
J gene: TRBJ2-5
D gene: .
CDR3 protein: CATSDLGQGETQYF
CDR3 DNA: TGTGCCACCAGTGATTTAGGGCAAGGGGAGACCCAGTACTTC

V gene: TRBV5-5
CDR3 length: 15
clone size: few
J gene: TRBJ2-3
D gene: .
CDR3 protein: CASSLHQGRADTQYF
CDR3 DNA: TGTGCCAGCAGCTTGCACCAGGGGAGGGCAGATACGCAGTATTTT

V gene: TRBV7-9
CDR3 length: 16
clone size: .
J gene: TRBJ2-3
D gene: .
CDR3 protein: CASSLPMDPLGRTQYF
CDR3 DNA: TGTGCCAGCAGCTTACCAATGGACCCCTTGGGGAGAACGCAGTATTTT

V gene: TRBV20-1
CDR3 length: 13
clone size: .
J gene: TRBJ2-2
D gene: .
CDR3 protein: CSASSTSTGELFF
CDR3 DNA: TGCAGTGCTAGTAGCACTTCCACCGGGGAGCTGTTTTTT

V gene: TRBV7-8
CDR3 length: 13
clone size: few
J gene: TRBJ2-1
D gene: .
CDR3 protein: CASSRTRNNEQFF
CDR3 DNA: TGTGCCAGCAGCCGGACCCGTAACAATGAGCAGTTCTTC

V gene: TRBV5-1
CDR3 length: 15
clone size: few
J gene: TRBJ1-2
D gene: .
CDR3 protein: CASSLGVTANYGYTF
CDR3 DNA: TGCGCCAGCAGCTTGGGGGTTACCGCAAACTATGGCTACACCTTC

V gene: TRBV5-1
CDR3 length: 14
clone size: .
J gene: TRBJ2-3
D gene: TRBD1
CDR3 protein: CASSVQGTADTQYF
CDR3 DNA: TGCGCCAGCAGCGTACAGGGGACCGCAGATACGCAGTATTTT

V gene: TRBV5-1
CDR3 length: 14
clone size: .
J gene: TRBJ1-2
D gene: TRBD1
CDR3 protein: CASSVMGQTYGYTF
CDR3 DNA: TGCGCCAGCAGCGTCATGGGACAGACATATGGCTACACCTTC

V gene: TRBV29-1
CDR3 length: 13
clone size: .
J gene: TRBJ2-5
D gene: TRBD2
CDR3 protein: CSVGGEMGETQYF
CDR3 DNA: TGCAGCGTCGGGGGGGAAATGGGAGAGACCCAGTACTTC

V gene: TRBV27
CDR3 length: 15
clone size: .
J gene: TRBJ1-5
D gene: TRBD1
CDR3 protein: CASSPGQGSDQPQHF
CDR3 DNA: TGTGCCAGCAGTCCAGGACAGGGCTCTGATCAGCCCCAGCATTTT

V gene: TRBV27
CDR3 length: 15
clone size: many
J gene: TRBJ2-1
D gene: .
CDR3 protein: CASSSQSSSYNEQFF
CDR3 DNA: TGTGCCAGCAGTTCGCAGTCAAGCTCCTACAATGAGCAGTTCTTC

V gene: TRBV5-1
CDR3 length: 14
clone size: few
J gene: TRBJ2-1
D gene: .
CDR3 protein: CASSLVGGRGEQFF
CDR3 DNA: TGCGCCAGCAGCTTGGTTGGGGGCCGAGGTGAGCAGTTCTTC

V gene: TRBV27
CDR3 length: 13
clone size: .
J gene: TRBJ2-2
D gene: .
CDR3 protein: CATSLSGIGELFF
CDR3 DNA: TGTGCCACCTCACTTTCGGGTATCGGGGAGCTGTTTTTT

V gene: TRBV5-1
CDR3 length: 18
clone size: few
J gene: TRBJ2-7
D gene: TRBD2
CDR3 protein: CASSLPPSGRPSLYEQYF
CDR3 DNA: TGCGCCAGCAGCTTGCCCCCGAGCGGGAGGCCTTCCCTCTACGAGCAGTACTTC

V gene: TRBV20-1
CDR3 length: 14
clone size: few
J gene: TRBJ2-7
D gene: TRBD2
CDR3 protein: CSAKTGLAGYEQYF
CDR3 DNA: TGCAGTGCGAAGACTGGACTAGCGGGCTACGAGCAGTACTTC

V gene: TRBV29-1
CDR3 length: 12
clone size: few
J gene: TRBJ1-1
D gene: TRBD1
CDR3 protein: CSVASGDRQAFF
CDR3 DNA: TGCAGCGTTGCTAGTGGGGACAGGCAAGCTTTCTTT

V gene: TRBV6-2/TRBV6-3
CDR3 length: 15
clone size: few
J gene: TRBJ2-1
D gene: .
CDR3 protein: CASSFLVRGMNEQFF
CDR3 DNA: TGTGCCAGCAGTTTCTTGGTGAGGGGAATGAATGAGCAGTTCTTC

V gene: TRBV9
CDR3 length: 14
clone size: .
J gene: TRBJ2-5
D gene: TRBD2
CDR3 protein: CASSGSGTQETQYF
CDR3 DNA: TGTGCCAGCAGCGGTAGCGGGACGCAAGAGACCCAGTACTTC

V gene: TRBV7-3
CDR3 length: 13
clone size: .
J gene: TRBJ2-2
D gene: .
CDR3 protein: CASSLSWEGELFF
CDR3 DNA: TGTGCCAGCAGCTTAAGTTGGGAGGGGGAGCTGTTTTTT

V gene: TRBV12-3/TRBV12-4
CDR3 length: 18
clone size: .
J gene: TRBJ2-3
D gene: TRBD2
CDR3 protein: CASSPRPLAGGAGGTQYF
CDR3 DNA: TGTGCCAGCAGTCCGCGGCCCCTCGCGGGGGGGGCGGGTGGTACGCAGTATTTT

V gene: TRBV6-5
CDR3 length: 14
clone size: many
J gene: TRBJ1-1
D gene: .
CDR3 protein: CASSFKGGSTEAFF
CDR3 DNA: TGTGCCAGCAGTTTCAAGGGGGGGAGCACTGAAGCTTTCTTT

V gene: TRBV5-6
CDR3 length: 13
clone size: .
J gene: TRBJ2-1
D gene: .
CDR3 protein: CASSHLNGNEQFF
CDR3 DNA: TGTGCCAGCAGCCACTTAAACGGGAATGAGCAGTTCTTC

V gene: TRBV27
CDR3 length: 14
clone size: .
J gene: TRBJ2-1
D gene: .
CDR3 protein: CASSSVFSYNEQFF
CDR3 DNA: TGTGCCAGCAGCAGCGTTTTCTCCTACAATGAGCAGTTCTTC

V gene: TRBV20-1
CDR3 length: 14
clone size: .
J gene: TRBJ2-1
D gene: .
CDR3 protein: CSARGNRGGNEQFF
CDR3 DNA: TGCAGTGCTAGAGGAAACAGGGGGGGCAATGAGCAGTTCTTC

V gene: TRBV18
CDR3 length: 18
clone size: .
J gene: TRBJ2-6
D gene: .
CDR3 protein: CASSPLIKGRTGANVLTF
CDR3 DNA: TGTGCCAGCTCACCGTTAATTAAAGGGAGAACTGGGGCCAACGTCCTGACTTTC

V gene: TRBV5-4
CDR3 length: 14
clone size: few
J gene: TRBJ1-5
D gene: TRBD1
CDR3 protein: CASSYQGANQPQHF
CDR3 DNA: TGTGCCAGCTCATACCAGGGGGCGAATCAGCCCCAGCATTTT

V gene: TRBV20-1
CDR3 length: 12
clone size: few
J gene: TRBJ1-4
D gene: .
CDR3 protein: CSAREWAEKLFF
CDR3 DNA: TGCAGTGCTAGAGAATGGGCCGAAAAACTGTTTTTT

V gene: TRBV12-3/TRBV12-4
CDR3 length: 12
clone size: .
J gene: TRBJ1-5
D gene: .
CDR3 protein: CASSPMVQPQHF
CDR3 DNA: TGTGCCAGCAGCCCAATGGTACAGCCCCAGCATTTT

V gene: TRBV20-1
CDR3 length: 13
clone size: few
J gene: TRBJ1-1
D gene: TRBD1
CDR3 protein: CSARTGLWTEAFF
CDR3 DNA: TGCAGTGCCAGGACAGGCTTGTGGACTGAAGCTTTCTTT

V gene: TRBV5-5
CDR3 length: 14
clone size: few
J gene: TRBJ2-7
D gene: .
CDR3 protein: CASSLERGLNEQYF
CDR3 DNA: TGTGCCAGCAGCCTCGAGAGGGGCCTGAACGAGCAGTACTTC

V gene: TRBV20-1
CDR3 length: 14
clone size: few
J gene: TRBJ2-5
D gene: .
CDR3 protein: CSARVRQDQETQYF
CDR3 DNA: TGCAGTGCTAGGGTTAGACAGGACCAAGAGACCCAGTACTTC

V gene: TRBV15
CDR3 length: 16
clone size: .
J gene: TRBJ2-7
D gene: .
CDR3 protein: CATSRGAVRSSYEQYF
CDR3 DNA: TGTGCCACCAGCAGAGGGGCGGTGAGGAGCTCCTACGAGCAGTACTTC

V gene: TRBV6-2/TRBV6-3
CDR3 length: 17
clone size: .
J gene: TRBJ2-3
D gene: .
CDR3 protein: CASSYSIRRVSTDTQYF
CDR3 DNA: TGTGCCAGCAGTTACTCGATACGGCGGGTTAGCACAGATACGCAGTATTTT